Listed below are T cell receptor beta chains from one sample, sequenced in a study of CD8+ T cells in alopecia areata. The protocol was immunoSEQ multiplex PCR, while the TCRdb copy is restricted to in-frame clones and leaves out a portion. The sample includes 110,000 to 150,000 clones, around half seen only once; the top ten take about 16%. Sequences were derived from CD8+ T cells sorted from blood, sampled at week 4, from a patient treated with tofacitinib. These receptors came from a human donor with alopecia areata. Both conserved end residues are part of each CDR3. A D gene is named only where the DNA matches it firmly. Size values are once, few and many counts, or a class for expanded clones, and some rows have none.

>TRBJ2-7|NA|TRBD1|TRBV7-6
TGTGCCAGCAGCGACCAGTTGGGACAGGCCTACGAGCAGTACTTC
CASSDQLGQAYEQYF
>TRBJ2-3|NA|NA|TRBV27
TGTGCCAGCAGTTTTATACAGGGAGATACGCAGTATTTT
CASSFIQGDTQYF
>TRBJ2-7|NA|TRBD2|TRBV6-5
TGTGCCAGCAGTTCCCCCCTGCGGGGGTACGAGCAGTACTTC
CASSSPLRGYEQYF
>TRBJ2-5|few|TRBD2|TRBV28
TGTGCCAGCTTGACCACCCTAGCGGGGGGAAACCAAGAGACCCAGTACTTC
CASLTTLAGGNQETQYF
>TRBJ2-1|NA|TRBD2|TRBV2
TGTGCCAGCAGTGAAGCTCCGAGGACTAGCGGTTACAATGAGCAGTTCTTC
CASSEAPRTSGYNEQFF
>TRBJ1-1|few|NA|TRBV30
TGTGCCTGGAGTGCCCCGAGGACAAGTACTGAAGCTTTCTTT
CAWSAPRTSTEAFF
>TRBJ1-2|few|NA|TRBV27
TGTGCCAGCAGCCCTGCAAACAGGGTAGACTATGGCTACACCTTC
CASSPANRVDYGYTF
>TRBJ2-3|NA|NA|TRBV10-3
TGTGCCATCAGTGACTCTACAGATACGCAGTATTTT
CAISDSTDTQYF
>TRBJ2-7|once|NA|TRBV6-6
TGTGCCTGCCTCTCGGGGGCAGGGAACGAGCAGTACTTC
CACLSGAGNEQYF
>TRBJ2-2|NA|TRBD1|TRBV29-1
TGCAGCGTTGTCGTTCCGGACAGGGGGCACACCGGGGAGCTGTTTTTT
CSVVVPDRGHTGELFF
>TRBJ2-1|few|TRBD2|TRBV23-1
TGCGCCAGCAGTCATCTAGCGGGGGTAACCTACAATGAGCAGTTCTTC
CASSHLAGVTYNEQFF
>TRBJ2-6|NA|NA|TRBV13
TGTGCCAGCAGCCCTACAGGGACGGGAGGCTCTGGGGCCAACGTCCTGACTTTC
CASSPTGTGGSGANVLTF